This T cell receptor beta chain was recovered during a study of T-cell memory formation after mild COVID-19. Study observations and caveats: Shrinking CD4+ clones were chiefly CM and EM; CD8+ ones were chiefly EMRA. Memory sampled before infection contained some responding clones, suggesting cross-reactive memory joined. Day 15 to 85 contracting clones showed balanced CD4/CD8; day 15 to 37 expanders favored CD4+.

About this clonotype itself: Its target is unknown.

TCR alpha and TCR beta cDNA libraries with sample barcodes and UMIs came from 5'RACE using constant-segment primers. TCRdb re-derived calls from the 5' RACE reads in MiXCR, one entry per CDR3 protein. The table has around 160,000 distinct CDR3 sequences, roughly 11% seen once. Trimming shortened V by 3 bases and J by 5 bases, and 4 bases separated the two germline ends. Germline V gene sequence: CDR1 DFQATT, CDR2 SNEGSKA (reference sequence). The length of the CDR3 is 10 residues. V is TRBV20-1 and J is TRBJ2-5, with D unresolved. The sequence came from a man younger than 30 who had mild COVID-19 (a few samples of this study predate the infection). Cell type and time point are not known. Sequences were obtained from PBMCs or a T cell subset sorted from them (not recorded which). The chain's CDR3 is CSASGETQYF. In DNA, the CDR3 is TGCAGTGCTAGTGGTGAGACCCAGTACTTC.